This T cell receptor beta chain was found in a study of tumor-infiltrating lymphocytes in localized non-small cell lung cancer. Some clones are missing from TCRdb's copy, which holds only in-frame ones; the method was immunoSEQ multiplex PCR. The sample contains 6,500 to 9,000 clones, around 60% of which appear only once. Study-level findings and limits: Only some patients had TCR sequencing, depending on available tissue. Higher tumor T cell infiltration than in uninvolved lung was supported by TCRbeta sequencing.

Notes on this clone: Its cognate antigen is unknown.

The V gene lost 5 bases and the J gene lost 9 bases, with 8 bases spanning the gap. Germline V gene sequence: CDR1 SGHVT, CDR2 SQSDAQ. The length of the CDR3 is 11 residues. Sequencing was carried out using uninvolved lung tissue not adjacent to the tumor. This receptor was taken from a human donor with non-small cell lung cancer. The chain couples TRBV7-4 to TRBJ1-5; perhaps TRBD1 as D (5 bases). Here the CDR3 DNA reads TGTGCCAGCAGCCGGGGCCCGCCCCAGCATTTT. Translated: CASSRGPPQHF. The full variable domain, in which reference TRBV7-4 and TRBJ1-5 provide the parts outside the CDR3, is GAGVSQSPRYKVAKRGRDVALRCDSISGHVTLYWYRQTLGQGSEVLTYSQSDAQRDKSGRPSGRFSAERPERSVSTLKIQRTEQGDSAVYLCASSRGPPQHFGDGTRLSIL.